These 32 T cell receptor beta chains were all obtained from the same sample, sequenced in a study of HIV-infected patients and healthy controls. Reverse transcription used about 500 ng RNA and constant-region primers for alpha and beta. Alpha and beta chain libraries were made separately by chain-specific third strand synthesis with multiplexing indices. TCRdb recomputed calls from the 5' RACE reads with MiXCR, one row per CDR3 protein. The table includes approximately 3,300 distinct CDR3 sequences, roughly a fifth detected once. Whole blood was used without fractionation, so all unsorted peripheral T cells were included. The sequences come from blood, collected before antiretroviral therapy. The receptors were gathered from an adult with HIV infection.

This clonotype is large within its sample. This sequence joins TRBV12-3 or TRBV12-4 and TRBJ1-2; D remains unclear. Trimming left V 5 bases short and J 3 bases short, with 10 bases between. This CDR3 has 13 amino acids. CDR3 sequence: CASSPGIHYGYTF. In DNA, the CDR3 is TGTGCCAGCAGTCCCGGGATTCACTATGGCTACACCTTC.

This chain joins TRBV13 and TRBJ2-7, with D perhaps assigned TRBD1 or TRBD2 (6 bases each). The ends were cut back, 6 bases at V and 0 bases at J, with 15 bases in the middle. Germline V gene sequence: CDR1 PRHDT, CDR2 FYEKMQ (reference sequence). CDR3 size: 15 residues. CDR3 in DNA: TGTGCCAGCAGGTCTAGAGGGGGGTACTCCTACGAGCAGTACTTC. Translating gives CASRSRGGYSYEQYF.

The CDR3 DNA is TGTGCCAGTAGCGGGGGGGCCGATGGCTCCTACAATGAGCAGTTCTTC. Translation: CASSGGADGSYNEQFF. The rearrangement joins TRBV12-3 or TRBV12-4 to TRBJ2-1; 11 bases agree with TRBD2. The V segment lost 9 bases and the J segment 0 bases; nucleotides outside the gene matches: 7. The CDR3 is 16 amino acids.

This clonotype is termed medium-sized. The chain joins TRBV7-9 to TRBJ2-1; D gene unclear. V was pared by 5 bases and J by 6 bases, with 11 bases between. CDR1 and CDR2 from the germline V gene are SEHNR and FQNEAQ (reference sequence). This CDR3 is built from 13 residues. DNA for the CDR3: TGTGCCAGCAGCGGGCAGAATTCCAATGAGCAGTTCTTC. As protein: CASSGQNSNEQFF.

This clonotype is labeled medium-sized. The chain couples TRBV6-2 or TRBV6-3 to TRBJ2-1; 8 bases agree with TRBD1. V gave up 5 bases and J gave up 8 bases; unmatched junction bases: 5. Germline V gives CDR1 MNHEY, CDR2 SVGEGT. The CDR3 contains 13 residues. The CDR3 sequence: CASSETDRDEQFF. The CDR3 nucleotides read TGTGCCAGCAGTGAGACGGACAGGGATGAGCAGTTCTTC.

The gene calls are TRBV10-2 and TRBJ1-1; D uncertain. The germline V gene encodes CDR1 WSHSY and CDR2 SAAADI. The CDR3 consists of 14 residues. V lost 2 bases to trimming and J lost 0 bases, with 7 bases between them. CDR3 region: CASSEDGLNTEAFF. In nucleotides, the CDR3 is TGCGCCAGCAGTGAGGACGGTTTGAACACTGAAGCTTTCTTT.

This clonotype was seen more than once but under ten times. CDR3 DNA sequence: TGTGCCAGCAGCTTGGACCCTGGGACGGAGACCCAGTACTTC. Amino acids: CASSLDPGTETQYF. The rearrangement links TRBV5-6 to TRBJ2-5, with D perhaps being TRBD1 or TRBD2 (5 bases each). Germline V lookup: CDR1 SGHDT, CDR2 YYEEEE. The V end was cut by 0 bases, the J end by 5 bases, with 11 bases between. The CDR3 consists of 14 residues.

In its sample, this clonotype was seen a few times. This chain uses TRBV20-1 with TRBJ1-4; D is unclear. Looked up from germline, CDR1 is DFQATT and CDR2 is SNEGSKA (reference sequence). The CDR3 has 15 amino acids. Deletions cut 2 bases from V and 0 bases from J, with 10 bases between. The CDR3 DNA is TGCAGTGCTAGATATCCCGGGGCAACTAATGAAAAACTGTTTTTT. It specifies CSARYPGATNEKLFF.

This clonotype was detected only a few times. This chain joins TRBV12-3 or TRBV12-4 and TRBJ2-3; 9 nucleotides match TRBD2. Trimming took 1 base from V and 1 from J; bases not matched to a gene: 6. This CDR3 comprises 17 residues. CDR3 sequence (DNA): TGTGCCAGCAGTTTAGGGGGACTAGCTGCGGGCACAGATACGCAGTATTTT. As protein: CASSLGGLAAGTDTQYF.

The chain joins TRBV5-1 to TRBJ1-2; no clear D gene. Per germline, CDR1 SGHRS and CDR2 YFSETQ. The CDR3 extends over 15 amino acids. Trimming stripped 0 bases from V and 6 bases from J, with 15 bases between. The CDR3 loop reads CASSLEAFRTDGYTF. In DNA, the CDR3 is TGCGCCAGCAGCTTGGAGGCATTTAGAACTGATGGCTACACCTTC.

The V gene is TRBV18, the J gene TRBJ2-7; maybe TRBD2 (7 bases). The length of the CDR3 is 15 residues. Germline V gene lookup returns CDR1 KGHSH and CDR2 LQKENI. V was trimmed by 3 bases and J by 0 bases, leaving 12 bases between them. CDR3 region: CASSPGGGLSYEQYF. CDR3 nucleotides: TGTGCCAGCTCACCCGGCGGGGGCCTCTCCTACGAGCAGTACTTC.

This clonotype has only one observation. Being one base from a much bigger clone, this may be a read error. The chain couples TRBV20-1 to TRBJ1-6; D is uncertain. CDR3 length: 16 residues. Trimming removed 5 bases from V and 7 bases from J, with 21 bases in between. Germline loops: CDR1 DFQATT, CDR2 SNEGSKA (reference sequence). For the CDR3, the DNA is TGCAGTGCTGCCATAGGAGGAGGGTTGAAGAATTCACCCCTCCACTTT. Encoded protein: CSAAIGGGLKNSPLHF.

Of note for this clonotype: A much larger clone sits a single nucleotide away, making a read error possible. V usage is TRBV27 and J usage is TRBJ1-5, with D uncertain. The germline gives CDR1 MNHEY, CDR2 SMNVEV (reference sequence). This CDR3 region has 14 residues. The CDR3, as DNA: TGTGCCAGCAGAATAAGGTTCGGCAATCAGCCCAAGCATTTT. It translates to CASRIRFGNQPKHF.

By share of the sample, this clonotype is medium-sized (0.01 to 0.1%). The J gene is TRBJ2-2, the V gene TRBV6-5; D may be TRBD2 (5 bases). The V gene's germline CDR1 is MNHEY and CDR2 SVGAGI. The CDR3 extends over 14 amino acids. Trimming pared 1 base from V and 11 bases from J, leaving 14 bases between. CDR3: CASSYFGGTSELFF. The CDR3 DNA sequence: TGTGCCAGCAGTTACTTTGGAGGCACCAGCGAGCTGTTTTTT.

This clonotype appeared a few times. The gene calls are TRBV20-1 and TRBJ2-5; TRBD1 matches at 9 bases. The trim removed 1 base at V and 4 bases at J, leaving 1 base unmatched. Germline CDR1 and CDR2: DFQATT and SNEGSKA (reference sequence). The CDR3 consists of 13 residues. CDR3 region: CSARGTGVETQYF. The DNA for the CDR3 is TGCAGTGCTAGAGGGACAGGGGTAGAGACCCAGTACTTC.

The rearrangement uses TRBV19 and TRBJ2-1, with a possible D match to TRBD1 (6 bases). This CDR3 region has 15 residues. V was trimmed by 7 bases and J by 5 bases, leaving 18 bases between them. From germline, CDR1 is LNHDA and CDR2 SQIVND (reference sequence). In DNA, the CDR3 is TGTGCCAGTACCATCGGGACATCCACTCACAATGAGCAGTTCTTC. Translating gives CASTIGTSTHNEQFF.

This clonotype is termed medium-sized (0.01 to 0.1%). The chain employs TRBV29-1 and TRBJ2-1, with 7 bases identical to TRBD2. CDR3 size: 14 residues. V was clipped by 7 bases and J by 0 bases; unmatched bases: 6. Per germline, CDR1 SQVTM and CDR2 ANQGSEA. CDR3 bases: TGCAGCGCGGTCGGGGGGACCTCCTACAATGAGCAGTTCTTC. This sequence encodes CSAVGGTSYNEQFF.

By share of the sample, this clonotype is medium-sized. This rearrangement joins TRBV24-1 to TRBJ2-7, with D perhaps being TRBD1 or TRBD2 (6 bases each). There are 15 residues in the CDR3. CDR1 and CDR2 from the germline V gene are KGHDR and SFDVKD. The V end was cut by 11 bases, the J end by 3 bases, with 22 bases between. CDR3 amino acids: CAILGVKEGGYEQYF. The CDR3, as DNA: TGTGCCATCCTGGGGGTGAAAGAGGGGGGCTACGAGCAGTACTTC.

Relative to its sample, this clonotype is medium-sized. This chain joins TRBV20-1 and TRBJ2-3; the D is unclear. This CDR3 is built from 11 residues. V was cut by 5 bases and J by 4 bases, with 7 bases left in between. Germline CDR1 and CDR2: DFQATT and SNEGSKA (reference sequence). CDR3 nucleotides: TGCAGTGCTGGCTACGCAGATACGCAGTATTTT. Protein: CSAGYADTQYF.

By sample share, this clonotype is medium-sized. The CDR3 sequence is CATSPGTGGVFQQPQHF. Here the CDR3 DNA reads TGTGCCACCAGCCCCGGGACAGGGGGGGTTTTTCAACAGCCCCAGCATTTT. The chain employs TRBV15 and TRBJ1-5, with TRBD1 matching 11 bases. V lost 5 bases to trimming and J lost 7 bases; unmatched junction nucleotides: 13. The germline V gene has CDR1 LNHNV and CDR2 YYDKDF (reference sequence). This CDR3 has 17 residues.

This clonotype is medium-sized. The gene calls are TRBV10-2 and TRBJ2-1; the match to TRBD2 covers 10 bases. Germline V gene data show CDR1 as WSHSY and CDR2 as SAAADI. Germline trimming cut 3 bases from V and 8 bases from J; bases unmatched to any gene: 16. The CDR3 totals 18 residues. For the CDR3, the DNA is TGCGCCAGCAGTGAACAGGGGTACAGCGGGGGGGCTTTGGATGAGCAGTTCTTC. Its protein is CASSEQGYSGGALDEQFF.

Within the sample, this clonotype is medium-sized (0.01 to 0.1%). CDR3 protein: CASSQAIHQNTEAFF. The CDR3 DNA follows: TGTGCCAGCAGCCAAGCAATACACCAGAACACTGAAGCTTTCTTT. The chain links TRBV3-1 to TRBJ1-1; D is unresolved. This CDR3 is 15 amino acids long. The V gene's germline CDR1 is LGHDT and CDR2 YNNKEL (reference sequence). V lost 1 base, J lost 1 base, and 10 bases lay in between.

This clonotype has just a few counts. V is TRBV5-4 and J is TRBJ1-2; no firm D call. This CDR3 spans 15 amino acids. V was trimmed by 4 bases and J by 5 bases, leaving 18 bases between them. Germline assignment: CDR1 SGHNT and CDR2 YYREEE (reference sequence). In nucleotides, the CDR3 is TGTGCCAGCAGCCGGAACTCGGACGGGAGGTATGGCTACACCTTC. It is translated as CASSRNSDGRYGYTF. The entire variable domain, with the rest obtained from reference TRBV5-4 and TRBJ1-2, is as follows: ETGVTQSPTHLIKTRGQQVTLRCSSQSGHNTVSWYQQALGQGPQFIFQYYREEENGRGNFPPRFSGLQFPNYSSELNVNALELDDSALYLCASSRNSDGRYGYTFGSGTRLTVV.

This clonotype was seen a handful of times. This rearrangement joins TRBV5-1 to TRBJ2-5, with TRBD1 as a possible D gene (6 bases). Germline assignment: CDR1 SGHRS and CDR2 YFSETQ. This CDR3 is built from 14 residues. V was shortened by 3 bases and J by 5 bases, with 14 bases between the two germline ends. Here the CDR3 reads CASSSRAGVETQYF. CDR3 nucleotides: TGCGCCAGCAGCTCCCGGGCAGGGGTGGAGACCCAGTACTTC.

By sample share, this clonotype is medium-sized. The chain couples TRBV12-3 or TRBV12-4 to TRBJ1-4, with D uncertain. V dropped 5 bases and J dropped 8 bases, with 15 bases sitting between them. The CDR3 is made up of 14 amino acids. CDR3 protein: CASSPGEVHEKLFF. The CDR3 DNA reads TGTGCCAGCAGTCCCGGCGAGGTTCACGAAAAACTGTTTTTT.

The gene calls are TRBV7-2 and TRBJ2-3; TRBD1 is a possible D gene (5 bases). Germline V lookup: CDR1 SGHTA, CDR2 FQGNSA. Trimming stripped 0 bases from V and 1 base from J, with 14 bases between. This CDR3 spans 17 amino acids. This CDR3 reads CASSLASGMGRTDTQYF. The CDR3 bases are TGTGCCAGCAGCTTAGCTTCAGGGATGGGGCGCACAGATACGCAGTATTTT.

This clonotype occurred a few times. This rearrangement joins TRBV4-1 to TRBJ2-2, with TRBD2 matching 8 bases. The CDR3 extends over 17 amino acids. V lost 1 base, J lost 6 bases, and 10 bases stayed unmatched. The V gene's germline CDR1 is MGHRA and CDR2 YSYEKL. The CDR3 reads CASSQVGAGGASGELFF. The CDR3 DNA is TGCGCCAGCAGCCAAGTCGGGGCGGGGGGCGCTTCCGGGGAGCTGTTTTTT.

This clonotype came up a few times. The V call is TRBV5-4, the J call TRBJ1-6; tentative D call: TRBD1 (5 bases). The V gene's germline CDR1 is SGHNT and CDR2 YYREEE (reference sequence). V was pared by 4 bases and J by 7 bases, with 15 bases between. The CDR3 extends over 15 amino acids. CDR3 sequence reads: CASSPGDPRNSPLHF. The CDR3, as DNA: TGTGCCAGCAGCCCGGGGGACCCGCGGAATTCACCCCTCCACTTT.

This clonotype is labeled medium-sized. This rearrangement joins TRBV12-3 or TRBV12-4 to TRBJ2-7, with D perhaps TRBD2 (6 bases). The CDR3 is 16 amino acids. V was clipped by 5 bases and J by 2 bases, with 19 bases between them. DNA of the CDR3: TGTGCCAGCAGTCCCCCCCTGGGGGGAGGCCCCTACGAGCAGTACTTC. Translation: CASSPPLGGGPYEQYF.

This clonotype was seen more than once but under ten times. For the CDR3, the DNA is TGTGCCAGCTCACCACCAGACTTATTACGGGATAGCAATCAGCCCCAGCATTTT. As protein: CASSPPDLLRDSNQPQHF. The chain uses TRBV18 and TRBJ1-5; no firm D call. V was cut by 0 bases and J by 0 bases, with 15 bases left in between. The CDR3 is 18 amino acids. Germline V gene lookup returns CDR1 KGHSH and CDR2 LQKENI.

By proportion, this clonotype is medium-sized. V gene TRBV11-2 combines with J gene TRBJ2-1; D uncertain. Trimming cost V 0 bases and J 5 bases, with 11 bases left between them. CDR3 size: 15 residues. Germline CDR1 reads SGHAT; CDR2 reads FQNNGV. The CDR3 DNA follows: TGTGCCAGCAGCTTAGATCTGACTCGCCACAATGAGCAGTTCTTC. Translated: CASSLDLTRHNEQFF.

This clonotype has a handful of counts. The chain combines TRBV3-1 with TRBJ2-5, with 7 bases lining up with TRBD2. Germline CDR1 is LGHDT and CDR2 is YNNKEL (reference sequence). J was trimmed by 3 bases and V by 4 bases; bases with no gene match: 5. The CDR3 length is 14 residues. The CDR3 sequence: CASSPLGREETQYF. The CDR3 DNA reads as TGTGCCAGCAGCCCCCTGGGGAGGGAAGAGACCCAGTACTTC.